This is a list of T cell receptor beta chains from one sample in a study of shared clonotypes between healthy human individuals. The protocol was immunoSEQ multiplex PCR, while the TCRdb copy is restricted to in-frame clones and leaves out a portion. Here the sample spans a few million clones, nearly 97% being singletons. Source material: naive CD4+ T cells sorted from blood. The receptor source for this set is a man aged 18 to 29 in good health. Each CDR3 is given without its conserved first and last residue.

cdr3_aa	v_call	j_call
AINIAGEGYEQY	TRBV10-3	TRBJ2-7
ASIPPGTTEAF	TRBV28	TRBJ1-1
ALSRLSSYEQY	TRBV30	TRBJ2-7
ASLRTGTGDEQY	TRBV6-1	TRBJ2-7
ASSESGLAGGSLYNEQF	TRBV10-1	TRBJ2-1
ASSRGIKETQY	TRBV18	TRBJ2-5
ASSESRDAAF	TRBV10-1	TRBJ1-1
ASSPPGGEQQF	TRBV18	TRBJ2-1
ASSQADRGRGPLH	TRBV4-3	TRBJ1-6
ASSSGESDTQY	TRBV11-2	TRBJ2-3
ASRSAQGTDTQY	TRBV5-1	TRBJ2-3
ASSLIRESHEQY	TRBV7-2	TRBJ2-7
ASSIGTGRYEQY	TRBV19	TRBJ2-7
ASTIGTSVETQY	TRBV7-9	TRBJ2-5
ASSPASGAKF	TRBV2	TRBJ2-1
ASSTPGGTFVTGELF	TRBV5-8	TRBJ2-2
ASSPNSLGQAY	TRBV18	TRBJ2-3
ASSQWGRNGNTIY	TRBV4-1	TRBJ1-3
ASSFLQGPTNEKLF	TRBV7-2	TRBJ1-4
ASSESALGNQPQH	TRBV10-2	TRBJ1-5
ASSGGMEKSSPLH	TRBV5-4	TRBJ1-6
ASREPGRMNTEAF	TRBV5-1	TRBJ1-1
SASGGGEQY	TRBV20-1	TRBJ2-7
ASSGTTSGLSYNEQF	TRBV2	TRBJ2-1
ASSQGTGHEQY	TRBV2	TRBJ2-7
ASSQRGQGRAF	TRBV14	TRBJ1-1
ASRRQGTYEQY	TRBV19	TRBJ2-7
ASSKSQSVAGQSNQPQH	TRBV7-6	TRBJ1-5
ASSQDTSARYEQY	TRBV4-3	TRBJ2-7
ASSLAKDTQY	TRBV7-9	TRBJ2-3
AWRQGGRNNEQY	TRBV30	TRBJ2-7
ASSLARIVGGELF	TRBV5-1	TRBJ2-2
ASSPRETAYGYT	TRBV27	TRBJ1-2
ASSIVGWGDGNQPQH	TRBV19	TRBJ1-5
ASSFGPYYEQY	TRBV7-2	TRBJ2-7